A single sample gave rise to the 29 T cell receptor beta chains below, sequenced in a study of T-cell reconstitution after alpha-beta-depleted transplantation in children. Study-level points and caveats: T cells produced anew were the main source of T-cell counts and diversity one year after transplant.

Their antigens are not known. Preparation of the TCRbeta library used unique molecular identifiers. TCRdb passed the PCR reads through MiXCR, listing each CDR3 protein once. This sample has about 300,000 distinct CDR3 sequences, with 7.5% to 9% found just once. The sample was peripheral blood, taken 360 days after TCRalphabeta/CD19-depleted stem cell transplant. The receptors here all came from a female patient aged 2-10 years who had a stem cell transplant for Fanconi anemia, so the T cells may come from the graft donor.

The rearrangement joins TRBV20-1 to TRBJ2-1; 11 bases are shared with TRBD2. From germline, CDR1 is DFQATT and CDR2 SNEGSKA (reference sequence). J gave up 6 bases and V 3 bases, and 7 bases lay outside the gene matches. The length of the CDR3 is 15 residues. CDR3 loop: CSASFSGRAFNEQFF. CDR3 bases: TGCAGTGCTAGCTTTAGCGGGAGGGCCTTCAATGAGCAGTTCTTC.

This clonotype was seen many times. The CDR3 DNA reads as TGCAGTGCTAGAGATAGCGGGGGGGCCGGTTTCATTGCGTTCTTC. Encoded protein: CSARDSGGAGFIAFF. The chain uses TRBV20-1 and TRBJ2-1, with 11 bases fitting TRBD2. The germline gives CDR1 DFQATT, CDR2 SNEGSKA (reference sequence). V lost 0 bases and J lost 15; bases outside the gene matches: 13. The CDR3 covers 15 residues.

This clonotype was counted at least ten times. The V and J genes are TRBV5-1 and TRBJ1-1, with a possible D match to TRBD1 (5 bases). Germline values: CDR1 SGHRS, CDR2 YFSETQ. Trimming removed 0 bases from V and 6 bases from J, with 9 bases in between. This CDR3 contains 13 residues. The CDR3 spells CASSLGGISEAFF. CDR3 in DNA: TGCGCCAGCAGCTTGGGGGGGATATCTGAAGCTTTCTTT.

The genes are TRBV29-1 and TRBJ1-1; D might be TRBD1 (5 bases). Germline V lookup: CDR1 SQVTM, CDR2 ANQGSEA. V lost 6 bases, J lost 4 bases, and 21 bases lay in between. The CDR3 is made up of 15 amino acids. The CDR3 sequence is CSVGTLGPPGTEAFF. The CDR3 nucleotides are TGCAGCGTAGGGACCCTCGGACCCCCTGGCACTGAAGCTTTCTTT. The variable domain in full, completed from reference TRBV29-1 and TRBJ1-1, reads SAVISQKPSRDICQRGTSLTIQCQVDSQVTMMFWYRQQPGQSLTLIATANQGSEATYESGFVIDKFPISRPNLTFSTLTVSNMSPEDSSIYLCSVGTLGPPGTEAFFGQGTRLTVV.

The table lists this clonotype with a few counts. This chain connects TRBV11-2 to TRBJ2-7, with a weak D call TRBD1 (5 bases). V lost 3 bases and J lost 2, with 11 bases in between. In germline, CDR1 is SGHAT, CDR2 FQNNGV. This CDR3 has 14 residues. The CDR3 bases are TGTGCCAGCAGCTTTAGACAGAGAGCCTACGAGCAGTACTTC. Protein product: CASSFRQRAYEQYF.

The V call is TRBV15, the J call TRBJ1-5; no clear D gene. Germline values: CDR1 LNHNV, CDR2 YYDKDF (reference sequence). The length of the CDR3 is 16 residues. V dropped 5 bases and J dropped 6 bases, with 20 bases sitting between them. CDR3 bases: TGTGCCACCAGCCGCCTCGGGGAGAGGGCGGGTCAGCCCCAGCATTTT. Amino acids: CATSRLGERAGQPQHF.

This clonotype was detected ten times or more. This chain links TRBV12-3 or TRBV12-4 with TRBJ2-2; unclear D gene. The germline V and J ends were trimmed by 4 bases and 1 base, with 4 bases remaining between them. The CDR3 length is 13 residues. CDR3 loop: CASSSRNTGELFF. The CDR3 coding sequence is TGTGCCAGCAGTTCCAGGAACACCGGGGAGCTGTTTTTT.

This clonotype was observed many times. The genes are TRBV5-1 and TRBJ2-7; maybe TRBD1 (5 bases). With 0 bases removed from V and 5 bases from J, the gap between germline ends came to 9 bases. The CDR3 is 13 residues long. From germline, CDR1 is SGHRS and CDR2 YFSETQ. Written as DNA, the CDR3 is TGCGCCAGCAGCTTGGCCAGGGCCCACGAGCAGTACTTC. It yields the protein CASSLARAHEQYF.

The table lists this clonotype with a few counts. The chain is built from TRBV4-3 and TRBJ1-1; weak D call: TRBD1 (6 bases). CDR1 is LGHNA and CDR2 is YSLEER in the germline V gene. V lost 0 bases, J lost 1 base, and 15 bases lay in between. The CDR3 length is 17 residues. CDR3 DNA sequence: TGCGCCAGCAGCCAAGAAAAACAGGGATCCCCGAACACTGAAGCTTTCTTT. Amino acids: CASSQEKQGSPNTEAFF.

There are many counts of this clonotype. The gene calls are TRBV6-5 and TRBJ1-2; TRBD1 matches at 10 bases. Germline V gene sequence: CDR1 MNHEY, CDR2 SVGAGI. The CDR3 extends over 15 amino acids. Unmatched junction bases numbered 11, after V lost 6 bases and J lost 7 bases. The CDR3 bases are TGTGCCAGCAGCCTATCCCGGGACAGGGGTGGTGGCTACACCTTC. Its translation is CASSLSRDRGGGYTF.

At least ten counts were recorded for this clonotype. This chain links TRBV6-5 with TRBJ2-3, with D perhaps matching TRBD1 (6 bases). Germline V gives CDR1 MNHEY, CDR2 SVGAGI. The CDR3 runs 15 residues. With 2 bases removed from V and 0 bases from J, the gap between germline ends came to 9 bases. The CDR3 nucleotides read TGTGCCAGCAGTTACCAGCAGGGGAGCACAGATACGCAGTATTTT. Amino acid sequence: CASSYQQGSTDTQYF.

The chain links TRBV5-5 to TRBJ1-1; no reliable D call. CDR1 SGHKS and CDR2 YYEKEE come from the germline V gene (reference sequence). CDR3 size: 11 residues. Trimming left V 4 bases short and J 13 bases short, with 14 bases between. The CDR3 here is CASSRVLRVFF. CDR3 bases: TGTGCCAGCAGCAGGGTTCTACGGGTTTTCTTT. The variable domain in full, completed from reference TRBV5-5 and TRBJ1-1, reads DAGVTQSPTHLIKTRGQQVTLRCSPISGHKSVSWYQQVLGQGPQFIFQYYEKEERGRGNFPDRFSARQFPNYSSELNVNALLLGDSALYLCASSRVLRVFFGQGTRLTVV.

CDR3 sequence reads: CASSLLDREETQYF. CDR3 DNA: TGTGCCAGCAGCCTCTTGGACAGGGAGGAGACCCAGTACTTC. The chain links TRBV3-1 to TRBJ2-5; the match to TRBD1 covers 8 bases. The J segment lost 5 bases and the V segment lost 4 bases, leaving 6 bases of the junction unmatched. Germline V gene lookup returns CDR1 LGHDT and CDR2 YNNKEL (reference sequence). The CDR3 consists of 14 residues.

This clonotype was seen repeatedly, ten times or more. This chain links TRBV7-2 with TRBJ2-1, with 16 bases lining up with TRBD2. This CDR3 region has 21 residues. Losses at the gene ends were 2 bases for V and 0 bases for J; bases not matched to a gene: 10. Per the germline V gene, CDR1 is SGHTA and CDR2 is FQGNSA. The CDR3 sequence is CASSLWSPGLAGGSSYNEQFF. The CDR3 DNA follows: TGTGCCAGCAGCTTATGGTCCCCGGGACTAGCGGGAGGGAGCTCCTACAATGAGCAGTTCTTC.

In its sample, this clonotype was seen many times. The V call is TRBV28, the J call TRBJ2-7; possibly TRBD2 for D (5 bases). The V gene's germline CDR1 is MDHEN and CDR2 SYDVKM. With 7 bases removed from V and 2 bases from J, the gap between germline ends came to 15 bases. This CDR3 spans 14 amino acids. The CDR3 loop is CASTSFKGAYEQYF. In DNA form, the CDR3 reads TGTGCCAGCACCTCTTTTAAGGGAGCCTACGAGCAGTACTTC.

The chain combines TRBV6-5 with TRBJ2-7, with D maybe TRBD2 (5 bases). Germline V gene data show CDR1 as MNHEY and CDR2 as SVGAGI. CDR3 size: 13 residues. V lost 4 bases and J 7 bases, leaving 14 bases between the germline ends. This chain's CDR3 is CASSFGPTGEQYF. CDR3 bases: TGTGCCAGCAGTTTTGGACCCACGGGGGAGCAGTACTTC.

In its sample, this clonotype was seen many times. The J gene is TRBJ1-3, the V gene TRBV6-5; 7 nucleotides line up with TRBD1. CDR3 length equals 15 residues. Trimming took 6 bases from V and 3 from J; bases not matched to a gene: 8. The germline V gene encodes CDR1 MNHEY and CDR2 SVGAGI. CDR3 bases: TGTGCCAGCAGACGAGACGGGACAGTTGGAAACACCATATATTTT. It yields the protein CASRRDGTVGNTIYF.

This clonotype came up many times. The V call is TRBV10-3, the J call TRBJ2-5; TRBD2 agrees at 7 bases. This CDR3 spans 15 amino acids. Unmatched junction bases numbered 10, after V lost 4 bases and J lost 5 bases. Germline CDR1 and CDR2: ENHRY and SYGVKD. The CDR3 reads CAISGGVREGETQYF. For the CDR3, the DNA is TGTGCCATCAGTGGAGGGGTCAGGGAGGGCGAGACCCAGTACTTC.

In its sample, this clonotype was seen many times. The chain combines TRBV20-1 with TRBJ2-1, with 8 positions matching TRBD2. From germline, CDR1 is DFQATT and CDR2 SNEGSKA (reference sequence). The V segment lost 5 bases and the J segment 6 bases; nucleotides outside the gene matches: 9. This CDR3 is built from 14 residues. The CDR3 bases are TGCAGTGCTCGGTCGCAGCGGGGGCCCAATGAGCAGTTCTTC. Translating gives CSARSQRGPNEQFF.

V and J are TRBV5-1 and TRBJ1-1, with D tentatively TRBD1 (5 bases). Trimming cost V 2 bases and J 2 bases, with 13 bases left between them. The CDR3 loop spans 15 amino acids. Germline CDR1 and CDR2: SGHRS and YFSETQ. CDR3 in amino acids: CASSFRESINTEAFF. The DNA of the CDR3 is TGCGCCAGCAGCTTCAGGGAATCAATAAACACTGAAGCTTTCTTT. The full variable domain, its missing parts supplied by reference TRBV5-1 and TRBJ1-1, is KAGVTQTPRYLIKTRGQQVTLSCSPISGHRSVSWYQQTPGQGLQFLFEYFSETQRNKGNFPGRFSGRQFSNSRSEMNVSTLELGDSALYLCASSFRESINTEAFFGQGTRLTVV.

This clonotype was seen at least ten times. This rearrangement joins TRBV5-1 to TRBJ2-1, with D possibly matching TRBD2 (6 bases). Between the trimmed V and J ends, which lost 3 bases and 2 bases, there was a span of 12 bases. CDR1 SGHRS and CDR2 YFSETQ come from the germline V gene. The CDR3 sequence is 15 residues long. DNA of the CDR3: TGCGCCAGCAGCTCAGGGACTGCGCCCTACAATGAGCAGTTCTTC. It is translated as CASSSGTAPYNEQFF.

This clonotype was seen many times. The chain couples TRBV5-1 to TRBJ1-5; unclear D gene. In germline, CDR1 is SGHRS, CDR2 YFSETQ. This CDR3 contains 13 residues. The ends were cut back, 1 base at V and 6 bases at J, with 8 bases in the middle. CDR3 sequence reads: CASSLSGVQPQHF. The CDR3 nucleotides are TGCGCCAGCAGCTTGAGCGGGGTTCAGCCCCAGCATTTT.

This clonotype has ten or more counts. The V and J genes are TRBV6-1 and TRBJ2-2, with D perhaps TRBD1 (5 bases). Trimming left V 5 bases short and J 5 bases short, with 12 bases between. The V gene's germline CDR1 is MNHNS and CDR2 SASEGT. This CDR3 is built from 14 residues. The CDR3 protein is CASSLGRKTGELFF. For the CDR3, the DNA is TGTGCCAGCAGTCTGGGGCGGAAAACCGGGGAGCTGTTTTTT.

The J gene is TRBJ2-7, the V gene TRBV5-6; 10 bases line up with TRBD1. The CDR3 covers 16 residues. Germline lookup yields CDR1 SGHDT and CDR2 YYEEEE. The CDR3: CAMSLADRGLDYGQYV. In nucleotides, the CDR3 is TGTGCCATGAGCCTCGCCGACAGGGGGCTTGATTACGGGCAGTACGTC.

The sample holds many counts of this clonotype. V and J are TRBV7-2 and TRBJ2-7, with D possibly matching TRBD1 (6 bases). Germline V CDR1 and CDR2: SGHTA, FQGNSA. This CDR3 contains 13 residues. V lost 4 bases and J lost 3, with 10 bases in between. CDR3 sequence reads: CASSSDRIYEQYF. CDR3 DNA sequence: TGTGCCAGCAGCTCAGACAGGATCTACGAGCAGTACTTC.

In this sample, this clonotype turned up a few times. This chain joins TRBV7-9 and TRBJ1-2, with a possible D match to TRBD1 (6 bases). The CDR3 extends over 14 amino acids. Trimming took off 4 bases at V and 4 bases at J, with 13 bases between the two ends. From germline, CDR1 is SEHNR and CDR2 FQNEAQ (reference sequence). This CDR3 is CASSSQGTLYGYTF. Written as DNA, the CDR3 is TGTGCCAGCAGCTCCCAGGGGACCCTCTATGGCTACACCTTC.

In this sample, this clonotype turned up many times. The CDR3 coding sequence is TGCGCCAGCAGCCACAGACAGGGCCAAGAGACCCAGTACTTC. Protein sequence: CASSHRQGQETQYF. This sequence joins TRBV4-1 and TRBJ2-5; 7 nucleotides agree with TRBD1. The CDR3 spans 14 residues. V was clipped by 3 bases and J by 1 base; unmatched bases: 2. Germline V CDR1 and CDR2: MGHRA, YSYEKL.

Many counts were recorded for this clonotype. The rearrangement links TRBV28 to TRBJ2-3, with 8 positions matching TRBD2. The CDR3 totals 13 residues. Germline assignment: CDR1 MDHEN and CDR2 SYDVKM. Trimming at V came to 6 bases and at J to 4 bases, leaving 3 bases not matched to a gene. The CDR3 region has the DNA TGTGCCAGCAGGGGACTAGTGCCAGATACGCAGTATTTT. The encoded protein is CASRGLVPDTQYF.

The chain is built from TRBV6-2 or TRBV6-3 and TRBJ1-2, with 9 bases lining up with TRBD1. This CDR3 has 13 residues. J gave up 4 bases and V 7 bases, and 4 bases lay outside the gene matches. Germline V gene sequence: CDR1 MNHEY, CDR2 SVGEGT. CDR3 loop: CASNRGRGYGYTF. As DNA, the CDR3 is TGTGCCAGCAACAGGGGGCGCGGCTATGGCTACACCTTC.